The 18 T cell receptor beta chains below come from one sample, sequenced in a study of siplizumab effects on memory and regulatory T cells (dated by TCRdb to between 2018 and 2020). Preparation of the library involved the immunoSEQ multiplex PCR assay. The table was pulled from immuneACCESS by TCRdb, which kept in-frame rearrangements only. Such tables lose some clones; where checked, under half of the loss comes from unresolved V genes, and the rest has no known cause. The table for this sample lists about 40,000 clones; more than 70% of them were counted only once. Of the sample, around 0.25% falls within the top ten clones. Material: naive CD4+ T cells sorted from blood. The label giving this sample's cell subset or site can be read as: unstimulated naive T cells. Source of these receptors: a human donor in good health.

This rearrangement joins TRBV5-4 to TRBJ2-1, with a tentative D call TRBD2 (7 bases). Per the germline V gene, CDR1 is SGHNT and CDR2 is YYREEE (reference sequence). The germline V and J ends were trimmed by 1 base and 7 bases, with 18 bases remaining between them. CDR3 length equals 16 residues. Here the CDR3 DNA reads TGTGCCAGCAGCTTGCTACAGGGAATCGGGGGGAATGAGCAGTTCTTC. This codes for CASSLLQGIGGNEQFF.

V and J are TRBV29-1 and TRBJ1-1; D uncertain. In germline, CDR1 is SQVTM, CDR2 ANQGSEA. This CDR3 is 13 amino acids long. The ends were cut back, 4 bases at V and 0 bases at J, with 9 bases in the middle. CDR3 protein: CSVVPGVNTEAFF. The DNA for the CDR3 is TGCAGCGTTGTTCCAGGCGTGAACACTGAAGCTTTCTTT.

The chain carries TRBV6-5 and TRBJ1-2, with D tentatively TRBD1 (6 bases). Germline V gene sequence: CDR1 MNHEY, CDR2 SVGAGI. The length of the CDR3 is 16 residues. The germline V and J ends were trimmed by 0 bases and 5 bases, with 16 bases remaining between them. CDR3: CASSYSYRAPQYGYTF. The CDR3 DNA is TGTGCCAGCAGTTACTCGTACAGGGCCCCTCAATATGGCTACACCTTC.

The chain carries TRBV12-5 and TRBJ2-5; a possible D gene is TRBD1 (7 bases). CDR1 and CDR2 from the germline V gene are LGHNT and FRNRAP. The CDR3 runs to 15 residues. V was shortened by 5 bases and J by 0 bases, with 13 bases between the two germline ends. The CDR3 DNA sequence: TGTGCTAGTGGTACGCGGGGACAGTACCAAGAGACCCAGTACTTC. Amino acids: CASGTRGQYQETQYF.

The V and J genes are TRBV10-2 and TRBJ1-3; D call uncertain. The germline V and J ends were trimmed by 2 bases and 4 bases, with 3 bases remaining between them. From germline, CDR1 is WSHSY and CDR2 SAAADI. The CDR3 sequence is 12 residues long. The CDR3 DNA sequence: TGCGCCAGCAGTGAGCCAGGAAACACCATATATTTT. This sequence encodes CASSEPGNTIYF.

CDR3 nucleotide sequence: TGTGCCAGTAGTTCGGGGGTGCTTAGCACAGATACGCAGTATTTT. It specifies CASSSGVLSTDTQYF. The rearrangement joins TRBV19 to TRBJ2-3; tentatively, D is TRBD2 (6 bases). CDR1 and CDR2 from the germline V gene are LNHDA and SQIVND (reference sequence). The CDR3 runs to 15 residues. V lost 5 bases and J 0 bases, leaving 12 bases between the germline ends.

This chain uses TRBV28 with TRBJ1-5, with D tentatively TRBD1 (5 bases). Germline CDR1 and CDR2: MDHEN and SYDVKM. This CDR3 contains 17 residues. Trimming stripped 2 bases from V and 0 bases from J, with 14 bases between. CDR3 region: CASSLIEGTYSNQPQHF. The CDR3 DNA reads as TGTGCCAGCAGTTTAATCGAGGGGACTTATAGCAATCAGCCCCAGCATTTT.

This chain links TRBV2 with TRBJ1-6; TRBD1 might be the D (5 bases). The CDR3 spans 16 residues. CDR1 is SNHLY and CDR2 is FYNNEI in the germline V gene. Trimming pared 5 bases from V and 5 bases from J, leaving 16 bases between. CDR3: CASSTVSGLDNSPLHF. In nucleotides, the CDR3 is TGTGCCAGCAGTACCGTTTCGGGACTGGATAATTCACCCCTCCACTTT. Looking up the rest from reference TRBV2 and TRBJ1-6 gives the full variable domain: EPEVTQTPSHQVTQMGQEVILRCVPISNHLYFYWYRQILGQKVEFLVSFYNNEISEKSEIFDDQFSVERPDGSNFTLKIRSTKLEDSAMYFCASSTVSGLDNSPLHFGNGTRLTVT.

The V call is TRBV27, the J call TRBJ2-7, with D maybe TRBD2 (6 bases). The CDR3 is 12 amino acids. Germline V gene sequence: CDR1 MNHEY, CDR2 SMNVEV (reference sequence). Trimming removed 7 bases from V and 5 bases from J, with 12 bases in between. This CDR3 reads CASKRGGDEQYF. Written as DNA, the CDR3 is TGTGCCAGCAAACGTGGAGGGGACGAGCAGTACTTC.

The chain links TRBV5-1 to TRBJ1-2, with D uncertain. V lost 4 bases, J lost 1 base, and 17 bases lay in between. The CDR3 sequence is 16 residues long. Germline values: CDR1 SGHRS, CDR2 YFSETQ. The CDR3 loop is CASSPVADGNNYGYTF. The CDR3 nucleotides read TGCGCCAGCAGCCCCGTGGCGGACGGGAATAACTATGGCTACACCTTC.

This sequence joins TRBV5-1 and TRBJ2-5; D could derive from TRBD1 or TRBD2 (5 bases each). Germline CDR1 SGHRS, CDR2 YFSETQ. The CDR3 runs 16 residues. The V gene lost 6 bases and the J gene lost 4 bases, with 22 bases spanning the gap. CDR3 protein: CASTSAGTGLRETQYF. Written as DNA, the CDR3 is TGCGCCAGCACCTCAGCCGGGACCGGGCTTAGAGAGACCCAGTACTTC.

This CDR3 reads CASRGTTSRDGYTF. As DNA, the CDR3 is TGTGCCAGCAGAGGGACTACTAGTAGGGATGGCTACACCTTC. The genes are TRBV6-6 and TRBJ1-2; D is perhaps TRBD1 (5 bases). This CDR3 contains 14 residues. Trimming removed 6 bases at V and 6 bases at J, with 17 bases between. Germline V lookup: CDR1 MNHNY, CDR2 SVGAGI (reference sequence).

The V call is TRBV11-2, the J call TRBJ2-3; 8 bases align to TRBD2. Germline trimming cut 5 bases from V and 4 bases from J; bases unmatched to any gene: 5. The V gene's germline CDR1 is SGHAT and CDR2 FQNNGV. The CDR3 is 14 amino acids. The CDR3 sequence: CASSLGLVADTQYF. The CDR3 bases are TGTGCCAGCAGCCTGGGACTAGTTGCAGATACGCAGTATTTT. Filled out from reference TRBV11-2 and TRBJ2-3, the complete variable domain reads EAGVAQSPRYKIIEKRQSVAFWCNPISGHATLYWYQQILGQGPKLLIQFQNNGVVDDSQLPKDRFSAERLKGVDSTLKIQPAKLEDSAVYLCASSLGLVADTQYFGPGTRLTVL.

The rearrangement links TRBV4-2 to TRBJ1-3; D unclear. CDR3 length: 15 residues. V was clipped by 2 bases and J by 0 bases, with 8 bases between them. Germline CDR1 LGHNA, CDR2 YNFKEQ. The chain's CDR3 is CASSQKESSGNTIYF. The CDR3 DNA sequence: TGTGCCAGCAGCCAAAAAGAGAGCTCTGGAAACACCATATATTTT.

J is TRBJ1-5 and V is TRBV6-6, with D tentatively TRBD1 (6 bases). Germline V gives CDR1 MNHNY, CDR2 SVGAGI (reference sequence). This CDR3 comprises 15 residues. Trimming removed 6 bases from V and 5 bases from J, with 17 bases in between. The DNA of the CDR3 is TGTGCCAGCAGCCAAGGGGGGGCAAGTCATCAGCCCCAGCATTTT. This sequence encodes CASSQGGASHQPQHF.

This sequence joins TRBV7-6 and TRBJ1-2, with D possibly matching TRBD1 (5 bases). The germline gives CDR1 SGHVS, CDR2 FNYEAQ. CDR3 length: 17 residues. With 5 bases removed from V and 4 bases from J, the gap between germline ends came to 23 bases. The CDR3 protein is CASSRIMGLGVLYGYTF. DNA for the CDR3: TGTGCCAGCAGCCGGATAATGGGGCTCGGGGTCCTCTATGGCTACACCTTC.

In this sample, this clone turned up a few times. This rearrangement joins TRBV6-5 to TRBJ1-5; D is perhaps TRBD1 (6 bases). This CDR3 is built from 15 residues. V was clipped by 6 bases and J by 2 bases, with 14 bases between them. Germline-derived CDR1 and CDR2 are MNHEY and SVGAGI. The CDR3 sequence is CASSRGYIGNQPQHF. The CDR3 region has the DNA TGTGCCAGCAGCAGGGGCTATATTGGCAATCAGCCCCAGCATTTT.

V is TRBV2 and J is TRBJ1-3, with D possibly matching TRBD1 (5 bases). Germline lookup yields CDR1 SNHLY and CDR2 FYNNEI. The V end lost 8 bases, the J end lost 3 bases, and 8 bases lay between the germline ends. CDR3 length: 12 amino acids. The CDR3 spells CASGAFGNTIYF. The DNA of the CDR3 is TGTGCCAGCGGGGCTTTTGGAAACACCATATATTTT.